Each of the 31 T cell receptor beta chains below was sequenced from the same sample in a study of cytomegalovirus exposure and HLA in healthy donors. The PCR employed 60 Vbeta primers together with 13 Jbeta primers. Profiled with immunoSEQ multiplex PCR; TCRdb holds only in-frame clones, not every one. The sample includes tens of thousands of clones, under 80% of them seen just once. The source material was PBMCs. Receptors were obtained from a man aged 55 to 70 in good health and CMV-seropositive.

J is TRBJ1-2 and V is TRBV7-9; 10 bases line up with TRBD1. The CDR3 has 15 amino acids. Losses at the gene ends were 5 bases for V and 6 bases for J; bases not matched to a gene: 9. CDR1 is SEHNR and CDR2 is FQNEAQ in the germline V gene (reference sequence). CDR3 sequence (DNA): TGTGCCAGCAGCCTCGAGCCCGGGACAGGGGATGGCTACACCTTC. Amino acid sequence: CASSLEPGTGDGYTF.

The chain employs TRBV5-1 and TRBJ1-1; D uncertain. Trimming cost V 6 bases and J 1 base, with 13 bases left between them. CDR3 size: 14 residues. The germline gives CDR1 SGHRS, CDR2 YFSETQ. As DNA, the CDR3 is TGCGCCAGCAAGCTTTCCCTAGGGAACACTGAAGCTTTCTTT. It codes for CASKLSLGNTEAFF.

This sequence joins TRBV12-5 and TRBJ1-6, with 9 nucleotides matching TRBD1. In germline, CDR1 is LGHNT, CDR2 FRNRAP. The V segment lost 2 bases and the J segment 7 bases; nucleotides outside the gene matches: 6. The CDR3 runs 16 residues. CDR3 DNA: TGTGCTAGTGGTTTGTCCGCCGGGACAGGGAATTCACCCCTCCACTTT. Translating gives CASGLSAGTGNSPLHF.

This clone showed up just a few times. The V call is TRBV11-1, the J call TRBJ2-5, with TRBD2 as a possible D gene (5 bases). The CDR3 length is 14 residues. The V gene's germline CDR1 is SGHAT and CDR2 FQDESV (reference sequence). V was cut by 0 bases and J by 4 bases, with 9 bases left in between. CDR3 loop: CASSLAGVVETQYF. CDR3 in DNA: TGTGCCAGCAGCTTAGCGGGAGTAGTAGAGACCCAGTACTTC.

The chain recombines TRBV25-1 with TRBJ1-1; perhaps TRBD1 as D (6 bases). This CDR3 has 17 amino acids. The V end lost 7 bases, the J end lost 4 bases, and 25 bases lay between the germline ends. CDR1 and CDR2 (germline): MGHDK, SYGVNS. The CDR3 spells CASKFDRHLPCGTEAFF. The CDR3, as DNA: TGTGCCAGCAAATTCGACAGGCACCTACCCTGTGGCACTGAAGCTTTCTTT.

This clone appeared a single time. This sequence joins TRBV6-6 and TRBJ2-7; D possibly corresponds to TRBD2 (6 bases). From germline, CDR1 is MNHNY and CDR2 SVGAGI (reference sequence). Deletions cut 6 bases from V and 3 bases from J, with 18 bases between. The CDR3 is 15 amino acids. The CDR3 DNA follows: TGTGCCAGCAGGTCACCGGGGGACGGTAACTACGAGCAGTACTTC. Translation: CASRSPGDGNYEQYF.

V is TRBV7-3 and J is TRBJ2-2, with D unclear. In germline, CDR1 is SGHTA, CDR2 FQGTGA. There are 15 residues in the CDR3. V lost 4 bases and J 1 base, leaving 10 bases between the germline ends. CDR3 bases: TGTGCCAGCAGCTCTGACTTGGGGAACACCGGGGAGCTGTTTTTT. It encodes CASSSDLGNTGELFF.

J is TRBJ2-7 and V is TRBV27; 8 bases match TRBD1. Germline V CDR1 and CDR2: MNHEY, SMNVEV (reference sequence). Unmatched junction bases numbered 14, after V lost 5 bases and J lost 2 bases. This CDR3 has 17 amino acids. CDR3 DNA: TGTGCCAGCAGTCCCCACCCCGGGACAGGATACCCCTACGAGCAGTACTTC. Translated, it gives CASSPHPGTGYPYEQYF.

This clone was counted a few times. V usage is TRBV19 and J usage is TRBJ2-3; weak D call: TRBD2 (6 bases). The length of the CDR3 is 14 residues. CDR1 and CDR2 from the germline V gene are LNHDA and SQIVND (reference sequence). The V gene lost 3 bases and the J gene lost 8 bases, with 15 bases spanning the gap. CDR3 nucleotide sequence: TGTGCCAGTAGTATGGCCCTTTTCGGGGGTACGCAGTATTTT. The encoded protein is CASSMALFGGTQYF.

The chain has TRBV14 and TRBJ2-5; D is perhaps TRBD2 (7 bases). This CDR3 has 15 residues. The V end was cut by 0 bases, the J end by 5 bases, with 13 bases between. The germline CDR1 and CDR2 sequences are SGHDN and FVKESK. CDR3 sequence (DNA): TGTGCCAGCAGCCAAGAACGGGGGGCAGGGGAGACCCAGTACTTC. It yields the protein CASSQERGAGETQYF.

In this sample, this clone turned up a few times. The chain joins TRBV5-6 to TRBJ1-1, with 10 bases aligning to TRBD1. Per the germline V gene, CDR1 is SGHDT and CDR2 is YYEEEE. CDR3 size: 16 residues. Germline trimming cut 4 bases from V and 1 base from J; bases unmatched to any gene: 7. The CDR3 sequence: CASSRRDRGTNTEAFF. Here the CDR3 DNA reads TGTGCCAGCAGCCGGAGGGACAGGGGAACGAACACTGAAGCTTTCTTT.

This clone was detected only a few times. The CDR3 spells CASSESAAAEAFF. In DNA, the CDR3 is TGCGCCAGCAGTGAGTCGGCAGCGGCTGAAGCTTTCTTT. The chain employs TRBV10-2 and TRBJ1-1; D call uncertain. In germline, CDR1 is WSHSY, CDR2 SAAADI. This CDR3 spans 13 amino acids. Deletions cut 0 bases from V and 6 bases from J, with 8 bases between.

This clone was picked up a small number of times. This chain joins TRBV28 and TRBJ2-7; D may be TRBD2 (5 bases). The CDR3 totals 12 residues. V was cut by 3 bases and J by 6 bases, with 9 bases left in between. CDR1 MDHEN and CDR2 SYDVKM come from the germline V gene. The CDR3 region has the DNA TGTGCCAGCAGTTTCCTCGGGGTCGAGCAGTACTTC. It yields the protein CASSFLGVEQYF.

This clone was detected only once. V usage is TRBV19 and J usage is TRBJ2-7, with D hard to call. Germline CDR1 reads LNHDA; CDR2 reads SQIVND (reference sequence). Trimming removed 6 bases at V and 1 base at J, with 10 bases between. The CDR3 loop spans 13 amino acids. The CDR3 loop is CASRKTPSYEQYF. The CDR3 DNA is TGTGCCAGTAGGAAGACACCGTCCTACGAGCAGTACTTC.

In this sample, this clone turned up once. The chain employs TRBV6-6 and TRBJ1-5; D possibly corresponds to TRBD1 (6 bases). Germline CDR1 is MNHNY and CDR2 is SVGAGI (reference sequence). The CDR3 has 13 residues. V gave up 2 bases and J gave up 7 bases, with 9 bases separating them. In DNA, the CDR3 is TGTGCCAGCAGTTACGGCAGGGGACAGCCCCAGCATTTT. The encoded protein is CASSYGRGQPQHF.

This clone appeared a few times. The rearrangement links TRBV30 to TRBJ2-7; TRBD1 matches 10 bases. Trimming cost V 8 bases and J 4 bases; bases outside gene matches: 5. The germline V gene encodes CDR1 GTSNPN and CDR2 SVGIG (reference sequence). CDR3 size: 12 residues. The CDR3 is CAGTGDGYEQYF. CDR3 DNA sequence: TGTGCCGGGACAGGGGACGGGTACGAGCAGTACTTC.

This rearrangement joins TRBV6-5 to TRBJ2-5; D is unresolved. Germline V gene sequence: CDR1 MNHEY, CDR2 SVGAGI. Trimming cost V 2 bases and J 2 bases, with 9 bases left between them. There are 14 residues in the CDR3. The CDR3 sequence: CASSYATTQETQYF. For the CDR3, the DNA is TGTGCCAGCAGTTACGCAACTACACAAGAGACCCAGTACTTC.

The rearrangement links TRBV5-5 to TRBJ2-1, with TRBD2 matching over 8 bases. Germline assignment: CDR1 SGHKS and CDR2 YYEKEE (reference sequence). J lost 8 bases, V lost 1 base, and 2 bases had no gene match. The CDR3 runs to 13 residues. The CDR3: CASSLILADEQFF. The CDR3 coding sequence is TGTGCCAGCAGCTTGATACTAGCGGATGAGCAGTTCTTC.

For the CDR3, the DNA is TGTGCCAGCAAAGTCGACAGGGGGCGGTCGGACACCTTC. Its translation: CASKVDRGRSDTF. The rearrangement links TRBV2 to TRBJ1-2, with 10 bases matching TRBD1. The germline gives CDR1 SNHLY, CDR2 FYNNEI. CDR3 size: 13 residues. The J segment lost 12 bases and the V segment lost 7 bases, leaving 11 bases of the junction unmatched.

This clone has only one observation. This same CDR3 is encoded by further DNA sequences in the sample. The rearrangement links TRBV5-1 to TRBJ2-5; possible D gene TRBD1, 7 bases. This CDR3 is 14 amino acids long. Germline loops: CDR1 SGHRS, CDR2 YFSETQ. V was cut by 0 bases and J by 2 bases, with 8 bases left in between. The CDR3 sequence is CASSLAGGQETQYF. The CDR3 DNA reads TGCGCCAGCAGCTTGGCAGGGGGGCAAGAGACCCAGTACTTC.

The rearrangement links TRBV7-2 to TRBJ2-1; the match to TRBD1 covers 9 bases. Germline loops: CDR1 SGHTA, CDR2 FQGNSA. This CDR3 contains 15 residues. The junction had 4 bases not matched to a gene; V was cut back by 5 bases and J by 2 bases. The CDR3 protein is CASSQQGAPYNEQFF. CDR3 nucleotide sequence: TGTGCCAGCAGCCAACAGGGGGCTCCCTACAATGAGCAGTTCTTC.

The rearrangement joins TRBV6-1 to TRBJ1-5; D uncertain. The V end was cut by 0 bases, the J end by 5 bases, with 8 bases between. Germline V gives CDR1 MNHNS, CDR2 SASEGT. The CDR3 runs to 14 residues. The CDR3 nucleotides read TGTGCCAGCAGTGAAGCAGGCGGCTATCAGCCCCAGCATTTT. Protein product: CASSEAGGYQPQHF.

The chain recombines TRBV6-5 with TRBJ2-1; the match to TRBD2 covers 8 bases. Germline CDR1 is MNHEY and CDR2 is SVGAGI. The CDR3 has 13 amino acids. Trimming cost V 10 bases and J 8 bases; bases outside gene matches: 10. The CDR3 region has the DNA TGTGCCACCCATAGCGGGAAGGTCGATGAGCAGTTCTTC. As protein: CATHSGKVDEQFF.

This chain connects TRBV11-2 to TRBJ2-1, with 9 bases that match TRBD2. Germline CDR1 is SGHAT and CDR2 is FQNNGV. The CDR3 covers 14 residues. The V gene end was trimmed by 3 bases and the J gene end by 7 bases; junction bases not matched to a gene: 4. The CDR3 region is CASSFLAGTNEQFF. As DNA, the CDR3 is TGTGCCAGCAGCTTTCTAGCGGGGACGAATGAGCAGTTCTTC.

V and J are TRBV19 and TRBJ2-1; the match to TRBD1 covers 10 bases. This CDR3 comprises 15 residues. Losses at the gene ends were 5 bases for V and 1 base for J; bases not matched to a gene: 2. The germline gives CDR1 LNHDA, CDR2 SQIVND (reference sequence). The CDR3 sequence: CASSPGQGSYNEQFF. CDR3 bases: TGTGCCAGTAGTCCGGGACAGGGGTCCTACAATGAGCAGTTCTTC.

The genes are TRBV7-6 and TRBJ2-5; weak D call: TRBD1 (5 bases). Germline V lookup: CDR1 SGHVS, CDR2 FNYEAQ. The CDR3 is 13 residues long. Trimming stripped 5 bases from V and 2 bases from J, with 9 bases between. CDR3 bases: TGTGCCAGCAGCATGGGGCGTCAAGAGACCCAGTACTTC. It encodes CASSMGRQETQYF.

The chain combines TRBV6-6 with TRBJ1-5; tentative D call: TRBD1 (5 bases). Germline V CDR1 and CDR2: MNHNY, SVGAGI (reference sequence). Trimming stripped 7 bases from V and 9 bases from J, with 19 bases between. The CDR3 has 14 amino acids. The CDR3 reads CASKWGRLQGPQHF. The DNA for the CDR3 is TGTGCCAGCAAGTGGGGCCGGCTGCAAGGGCCCCAGCATTTT.

The chain employs TRBV6-5 and TRBJ2-5, with a weak D call TRBD2 (5 bases). Trimming removed 6 bases at V and 0 bases at J, with 8 bases between. CDR1 and CDR2 (germline): MNHEY, SVGAGI. The CDR3 consists of 13 residues. Here the CDR3 DNA reads TGTGCCAGCAGCGGGGTGAACCAAGAGACCCAGTACTTC. This translates into CASSGVNQETQYF.

V is TRBV14 and J is TRBJ1-1; 9 nucleotides agree with TRBD1. Germline assignment: CDR1 SGHDN and CDR2 FVKESK. The CDR3 runs to 16 residues. V was pared by 4 bases and J by 1 base, with 7 bases of the junction left unmatched. CDR3 in amino acids: CASSPGTGSKNTEAFF. The CDR3 DNA reads as TGTGCCAGCAGCCCTGGGACAGGGTCAAAGAACACTGAAGCTTTCTTT.

This clone was seen a handful of times. The chain uses TRBV5-1 and TRBJ1-3, with 11 bases lining up with TRBD1. This CDR3 is 16 amino acids long. V shed 4 bases and J 2 bases; nucleotides not matched to a gene: 5. Germline V gene sequence: CDR1 SGHRS, CDR2 YFSETQ. CDR3 amino acids: CASSLMGQGAGNTIYF. CDR3 coding DNA: TGCGCCAGCAGCCTGATGGGACAGGGGGCTGGAAACACCATATATTTT.

This chain connects TRBV9 to TRBJ2-3, with D possibly matching TRBD1 (6 bases). The CDR3 runs 15 residues. Germline CDR1 and CDR2: SGDLS and YYNGEE. The germline V and J ends were trimmed by 3 bases and 3 bases, with 14 bases remaining between them. The CDR3 loop reads CASSEGRGRTDTQYF. The CDR3 nucleotides read TGTGCCAGCAGCGAAGGCAGGGGAAGGACAGATACGCAGTATTTT.